The sequence of this T cell receptor beta chain was determined in a study of early T cells in non-severe SARS-CoV-2 infection. As for the study in general: Alpha and beta chains were unpaired, from unsorted whole-blood bulk RNA.

The trim removed 5 bases at V and 0 bases at J, leaving 11 bases unmatched. The CDR3 sequence is 18 residues long. Individual cDNA molecules carried attached unique molecular identifiers. From the 5' RACE reads, TCRdb called clonotypes with MiXCR, one entry per CDR3 protein. The table has 85,000 to 95,000 distinct CDR3 sequences, approximately 17% seen once. Overall study results and limits: Clonotype matching in VDJdb favored anti-spike CD8 responses and did not capture private and CD4 specificities.

This clonotype was counted at least ten times. Its antigen is currently unknown. This clonotype was sampled from an adult who was a healthcare worker with PCR-confirmed SARS-CoV-2 infection or an uninfected control (not recorded which). Source: whole blood, taken at baseline. The J gene is TRBJ2-2, the V gene TRBV12-3 or TRBV12-4; 8 positions match TRBD1. The CDR3 coding sequence is TGTGCCAGCAGTGCGACCCGGGACAGGCGACCGAACACCGGGGAGCTGTTTTTT. Translating it yields CASSATRDRRPNTGELFF.